The 20 T cell receptor beta chains given below trace back to one sample, sequenced in a study of control samples from healthy donors and cancer patients. Assay: immunoSEQ multiplex PCR; the TCRdb copy retains only in-frame clones and omits some. The table shows about 75,000 clones, with approximately 94% occurring only once. The specimen sequenced was blood. These receptors came from a middle-aged woman in good health.

V gene TRBV5-5 combines with J gene TRBJ2-7; 8 bases fit TRBD1. The J segment lost 4 bases and the V segment lost 4 bases, leaving 7 bases of the junction unmatched. The CDR3 has 14 amino acids. Germline V gene sequence: CDR1 SGHKS, CDR2 YYEKEE (reference sequence). CDR3 region: CASSKGTGLYEQYF. For the CDR3, the DNA is TGTGCCAGCAGCAAGGGGACAGGACTATACGAGCAGTACTTC.

The genes are TRBV2 and TRBJ1-3, with D unclear. The CDR3 extends over 14 amino acids. Between the trimmed V and J ends, which lost 6 bases and 4 bases, there was a span of 13 bases. Germline loops: CDR1 SNHLY, CDR2 FYNNEI. The CDR3 DNA reads TGTGCCAGCAGGGGCCTCCGCCTCGGAAACACCATATATTTT. Translated, it gives CASRGLRLGNTIYF.

The V and J genes are TRBV5-1 and TRBJ2-2, with D tentatively TRBD2 (6 bases). In germline, CDR1 is SGHRS, CDR2 YFSETQ. V lost 0 bases and J 10 bases, leaving 10 bases between the germline ends. CDR3 size: 13 residues. CDR3: CASSLALAAELFF. The CDR3 DNA reads TGCGCCAGCAGCTTGGCACTAGCAGCGGAGCTGTTTTTT.

V and J are TRBV7-9 and TRBJ2-5; no firm D call. The V end was cut by 1 base, the J end by 5 bases, with 8 bases between. CDR1 is SEHNR and CDR2 is FQNEAQ in the germline V gene (reference sequence). The CDR3 extends over 13 amino acids. CDR3 in amino acids: CASSLVRPETQYF. CDR3 DNA sequence: TGTGCCAGCAGCTTAGTTCGTCCGGAGACCCAGTACTTC.

The chain is built from TRBV19 and TRBJ1-4; D gene ambiguous. With 10 bases removed from V and 4 bases from J, the gap between germline ends came to 10 bases. Germline CDR1 LNHDA, CDR2 SQIVND (reference sequence). The CDR3 loop spans 12 amino acids. CDR3 bases: TGTGCCACCGGACGGATTAATGAAAAACTGTTTTTT. Its protein product is CATGRINEKLFF.

This clone has more than one count but fewer than ten. For the CDR3, the DNA is TGTGCCTGGAGTGTAGCCAGCGGGAACGGGTACGAGCAGTACTTC. The encoded protein is CAWSVASGNGYEQYF. The chain employs TRBV30 and TRBJ2-7; 7 nucleotides line up with TRBD2. Germline V gene lookup returns CDR1 GTSNPN and CDR2 SVGIG (reference sequence). V was clipped by 0 bases and J by 4 bases; unmatched bases: 9. The CDR3 has 15 amino acids. Complete variable domain (other parts from reference TRBV30 and TRBJ2-7): SQTIHQWPATLVQPVGSPLSLECTVEGTSNPNLYWYRQAAGRGLQLLFYSVGIGQISSEVPQNLSASRPQDRQFILSSKKLLLSDSGFYLCAWSVASGNGYEQYFGPGTRLTVT.

The chain has TRBV10-2 and TRBJ1-6, with D maybe TRBD1 (5 bases). The CDR3 totals 17 residues. Trimming took 0 bases from V and 8 from J, leaving 17 bases between them. Germline V CDR1 and CDR2: WSHSY, SAAADI. This CDR3 is CASSESPRIWGYSPLHF. The CDR3 coding sequence is TGCGCCAGCAGTGAGTCCCCCAGGATTTGGGGGTATTCACCCCTCCACTTT.

This chain connects TRBV9 to TRBJ2-1; 8 bases align to TRBD2. The CDR3 length is 13 residues. Losses at the gene ends were 5 bases for V and 14 bases for J; bases not matched to a gene: 12. The germline V gene has CDR1 SGDLS and CDR2 YYNGEE. The CDR3 here is CASSRPGLGYEFF. The CDR3 DNA is TGTGCCAGCAGTAGGCCGGGACTAGGGTATGAGTTCTTC.

This rearrangement joins TRBV28 to TRBJ2-2; D is ambiguous. V was clipped by 3 bases and J by 3 bases, with 2 bases between them. Per germline, CDR1 MDHEN and CDR2 SYDVKM. The CDR3 runs 12 residues. The CDR3 coding sequence is TGTGCCAGCAGTTTTCACACCGGGGAGCTGTTTTTT. It translates to CASSFHTGELFF.

The rearrangement links TRBV3-1 (or the pseudogene TRBV3-2) to TRBJ2-3, with 9 positions matching TRBD2. Trimming at V came to 0 bases and at J to 3 bases, leaving 4 bases not matched to a gene. The CDR3 loop spans 16 amino acids. Germline V gene data show CDR1 as LGHDT and CDR2 as YNNKEL (reference sequence). The CDR3 nucleotides read TGTGCCAGCAGCCAAGATAGCGGGAGTCGTACAGATACGCAGTATTTT. Protein sequence: CASSQDSGSRTDTQYF.

V and J are TRBV6-5 and TRBJ2-7; 12 bases align to TRBD2. Trimming removed 5 bases from V and 4 bases from J; junction bases left unmatched: 3. This CDR3 region has 14 residues. CDR1 is MNHEY, CDR2 SVGAGI, per germline. The CDR3 spells CASSPGLAGYEQYF. CDR3 nucleotides: TGTGCCAGCAGTCCGGGACTAGCGGGTTACGAGCAGTACTTC.

The CDR3 DNA reads as TGTGCCAGCACCTTTGGGCTCTTTGGAAACACCATATATTTT. Its translation: CASTFGLFGNTIYF. The chain couples TRBV11-2 to TRBJ1-3; no clear D gene. Germline V gene sequence: CDR1 SGHAT, CDR2 FQNNGV. The CDR3 is 14 residues long. The germline V and J ends were trimmed by 7 bases and 3 bases, with 13 bases remaining between them. Full variable domain (outside the CDR3, taken from reference TRBV11-2 and TRBJ1-3): EAGVAQSPRYKIIEKRQSVAFWCNPISGHATLYWYQQILGQGPKLLIQFQNNGVVDDSQLPKDRFSAERLKGVDSTLKIQPAKLEDSAVYLCASTFGLFGNTIYFGEGSWLTVV.

The V gene is TRBV9, the J gene TRBJ1-6; D may be TRBD1 (6 bases). The CDR3 has 15 residues. CDR1 and CDR2 (germline): SGDLS, YYNGEE. V was shortened by 3 bases and J by 7 bases, with 14 bases between the two germline ends. The CDR3 loop is CASSAGQLVNSPLHF. In nucleotides, the CDR3 is TGTGCCAGCAGCGCAGGACAGTTAGTCAATTCACCCCTCCACTTT.

This sequence joins TRBV7-6 and TRBJ1-1, with 10 bases aligning to TRBD1. The germline V gene encodes CDR1 SGHVS and CDR2 FNYEAQ. J gave up 11 bases and V 5 bases, and 14 bases lay outside the gene matches. This CDR3 region has 15 residues. The CDR3 sequence: CASSGRGTGVLEAFF. DNA of the CDR3: TGTGCCAGCAGCGGACGGGGGACAGGGGTTCTGGAGGCTTTCTTT. The full variable domain, rest sourced from reference TRBV7-6 and TRBJ1-1, is GAGVSQSPRYKVTKRGQDVALRCDPISGHVSLYWYRQALGQGPEFLTYFNYEAQQDKSGLPNDRFSAERPEGSISTLTIQRTEQRDSAMYRCASSGRGTGVLEAFFGQGTRLTVV.

The chain employs TRBV2 and TRBJ2-7; 10 bases agree with TRBD2. The germline V gene encodes CDR1 SNHLY and CDR2 FYNNEI. V shed 6 bases and J 2 bases; nucleotides not matched to a gene: 7. CDR3 length: 15 amino acids. CDR3 nucleotides: TGTGCCAGCAGCAGACCTAGCGGGGGTACCTACGAGCAGTACTTC. This codes for CASSRPSGGTYEQYF.

This clone is a singleton in its sample. The chain has TRBV3-1 (or the pseudogene TRBV3-2) and TRBJ2-5; no definite D call. Germline loops: CDR1 LGHDT, CDR2 YNNKEL (reference sequence). CDR3 length equals 15 residues. V lost 5 bases to trimming and J lost 0 bases, with 13 bases between them. In DNA, the CDR3 is TGTGCCAGCAGCTTAAAATCTGGCCACCAAGAGACCCAGTACTTC. It codes for CASSLKSGHQETQYF.

This rearrangement joins TRBV6-5 to TRBJ2-7; a weak D match, TRBD2 (6 bases). Germline assignment: CDR1 MNHEY and CDR2 SVGAGI. V was shortened by 6 bases and J by 7 bases, with 19 bases between the two germline ends. The CDR3 extends over 14 amino acids. CDR3 DNA sequence: TGTGCCAGCAGCGATGGACTTCACGCGGGGGAGCAGTACTTC. This gives the protein CASSDGLHAGEQYF.

The J gene is TRBJ1-1, the V gene TRBV5-1; D remains unclear. CDR1 and CDR2 from the germline V gene are SGHRS and YFSETQ. CDR3 length: 14 amino acids. V lost 0 bases, J lost 0 bases, and 6 bases lay in between. Here the CDR3 DNA reads TGCGCCAGCAGCTTGGAACGGATGAACACTGAAGCTTTCTTT. Its translation is CASSLERMNTEAFF. The whole variable domain, remainder taken from reference TRBV5-1 and TRBJ1-1, is KAGVTQTPRYLIKTRGQQVTLSCSPISGHRSVSWYQQTPGQGLQFLFEYFSETQRNKGNFPGRFSGRQFSNSRSEMNVSTLELGDSALYLCASSLERMNTEAFFGQGTRLTVV.

This chain connects TRBV11-2 to TRBJ1-4; 8 bases align to TRBD1. The trim removed 1 base at V and 8 bases at J, leaving 9 bases unmatched. This CDR3 contains 16 residues. Germline-derived CDR1 and CDR2 are SGHAT and FQNNGV. CDR3 in amino acids: CASSLGQGARREKLFF. DNA for the CDR3: TGTGCCAGCAGCTTAGGCCAGGGGGCGCGTCGGGAAAAACTGTTTTTT.

The rearrangement uses TRBV6-5 and TRBJ1-1; weak D call: TRBD1 (6 bases). Deletions cut 5 bases from V and 4 bases from J, with 14 bases between. The CDR3 has 14 residues. In germline, CDR1 is MNHEY, CDR2 SVGAGI. CDR3 sequence (DNA): TGTGCCAGCAGTAGAAGGGGGGGTGGCACTGAAGCTTTCTTT. Translation gives CASSRRGGGTEAFF.